This paragraph reports one TCR beta chain. This sample was taken from a study of CD8+ T cells in alopecia areata. In germline, CDR1 is SEHNR, CDR2 FQNEAQ (reference sequence). V shed 5 bases and J 1 base; nucleotides not matched to a gene: 9. This CDR3 has 17 residues. The authors extracted RNA and reverse transcribed it into cDNA as the sequencing template. Profiled with immunoSEQ multiplex PCR; TCRdb holds only in-frame clones, not every one. The table has around 120,000 clones, roughly two fifths seen once. The chain links TRBV7-9 to TRBJ2-3, with 10 bases fitting TRBD2. The receptor's source is a human donor with alopecia areata. The specimen was CD4+ T cells sorted from blood. The CDR3, as DNA: TGTGCCAGCAGCCCTAGCGGGAGTTGGAAGGGCACAGATACGCAGTATTTT. Protein: CASSPSGSWKGTDTQYF.